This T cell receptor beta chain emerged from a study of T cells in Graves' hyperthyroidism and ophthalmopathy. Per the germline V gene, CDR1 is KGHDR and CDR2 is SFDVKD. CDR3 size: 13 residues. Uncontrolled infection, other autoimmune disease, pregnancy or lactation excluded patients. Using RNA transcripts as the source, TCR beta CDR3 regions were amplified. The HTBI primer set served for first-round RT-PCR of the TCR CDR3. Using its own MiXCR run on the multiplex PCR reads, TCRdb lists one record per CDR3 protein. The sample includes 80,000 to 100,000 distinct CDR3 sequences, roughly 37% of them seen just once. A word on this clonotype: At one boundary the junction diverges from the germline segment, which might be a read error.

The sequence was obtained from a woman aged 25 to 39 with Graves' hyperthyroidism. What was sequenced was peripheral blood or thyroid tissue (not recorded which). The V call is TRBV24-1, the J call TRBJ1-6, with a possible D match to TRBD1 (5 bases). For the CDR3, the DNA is TGCGCCACCAGCTGGGACGGGGATTCACCCCTCCACTTT. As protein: CATSWDGDSPLHF.